One and the same sample provided the 30 T cell receptor beta chains below, sequenced in a study of cytomegalovirus exposure and HLA in healthy donors. A multiplex PCR was run with 60 Vbeta primers and 13 Jbeta primers. Profiling relied on immunoSEQ multiplex PCR, and the TCRdb table lists in-frame clones only, not all of them. The sample table includes about 130,000 clones. What was sequenced was PBMCs. These receptors all stem from a man between 25 and 39 years old in good health and CMV-seronegative.

The chain couples TRBV19 to TRBJ2-2, with D possibly being TRBD1 (6 bases). Germline V gene sequence: CDR1 LNHDA, CDR2 SQIVND (reference sequence). CDR3 length: 16 amino acids. Trimming cost V 5 bases and J 0 bases, with 13 bases left between them. CDR3 region: CASSQPQGSNTGELFF. Written as DNA, the CDR3 is TGTGCCAGTAGTCAACCACAGGGCTCGAACACCGGGGAGCTGTTTTTT.

The chain employs TRBV6-5 and TRBJ2-4; 7 bases match TRBD1. The CDR3 sequence is 14 residues long. Germline V gene sequence: CDR1 MNHEY, CDR2 SVGAGI. V lost 6 bases and J lost 2; bases outside the gene matches: 4. Here the CDR3 reads CASRRQGTKNIQYF. The CDR3 DNA is TGTGCCAGCAGACGACAGGGAACCAAAAACATTCAGTACTTC.

This chain uses TRBV19 with TRBJ1-1; D is possibly TRBD1 (6 bases). The CDR3 covers 15 residues. Germline V gene sequence: CDR1 LNHDA, CDR2 SQIVND (reference sequence). V lost 5 bases to trimming and J lost 1 base, with 14 bases between them. The chain's CDR3 is CASSPYRVGNTEAFF. The CDR3 DNA follows: TGTGCCAGTAGTCCATACAGGGTGGGGAACACTGAAGCTTTCTTT.

The genes are TRBV28 and TRBJ2-7; 8 bases are shared with TRBD1. The ends lost 5 bases at V and 5 bases at J; junction bases unmatched: 5. In germline, CDR1 is MDHEN, CDR2 SYDVKM. There are 13 residues in the CDR3. This chain's CDR3 is CASSVGQANEQYF. The CDR3 DNA is TGTGCCAGCAGTGTGGGACAGGCTAACGAGCAGTACTTC.

Note on this clone: Other DNA sequences in the sample encode the same CDR3. The CDR3: CASSPPGSYEQYF. CDR3 sequence (DNA): TGTGCCAGCAGCCCACCCGGCTCCTACGAGCAGTACTTC. The chain uses TRBV7-9 and TRBJ2-7; D gene ambiguous. The germline CDR1 and CDR2 sequences are SEHNR and FQNEAQ (reference sequence). This CDR3 comprises 13 residues. V was pared by 5 bases and J by 0 bases, with 8 bases between.

This chain links TRBV15 with TRBJ2-4; D remains ambiguous. V was shortened by 5 bases and J by 0 bases, with 5 bases between the two germline ends. This CDR3 region has 13 residues. CDR1 LNHNV and CDR2 YYDKDF come from the germline V gene (reference sequence). The CDR3 region is CATSSVAKNIQYF. CDR3 nucleotides: TGTGCCACCAGCTCAGTAGCCAAAAACATTCAGTACTTC.

The CDR3 reads CASSYRQGSNEKLFF. The DNA of the CDR3 is TGTGCCAGCAGCTACAGACAGGGGAGTAATGAAAAACTGTTTTTT. The rearrangement links TRBV7-2 to TRBJ1-4; 8 bases are shared with TRBD1. Unmatched junction bases numbered 5, after V lost 4 bases and J lost 4 bases. CDR1 SGHTA and CDR2 FQGNSA come from the germline V gene. The CDR3 contains 15 residues.

This rearrangement joins TRBV19 to TRBJ2-1; 9 bases fit TRBD2. CDR3 length: 15 amino acids. With 7 bases clipped from V and 3 bases from J, the junction kept 7 bases outside the gene matches. CDR1 is LNHDA and CDR2 is SQIVND in the germline V gene (reference sequence). The CDR3 DNA is TGTGCCAGTACGCGGCGGGAGGGCTACTACAATGAGCAGTTCTTC. Translated: CASTRREGYYNEQFF.

The V call is TRBV28, the J call TRBJ1-5; 7 bases align to TRBD1. The CDR3 covers 14 residues. Germline V gene sequence: CDR1 MDHEN, CDR2 SYDVKM. The V and J ends lost 6 bases and 6 bases, in that order; junction bases with no gene match: 8. CDR3 DNA: TGTGCCAGCAGCTCCCGACAGGGCAGTCAGCCCCAGCATTTT. This gives the protein CASSSRQGSQPQHF.

This chain joins TRBV30 and TRBJ2-5, with no clear D. CDR1 and CDR2 from the germline V gene are GTSNPN and SVGIG (reference sequence). The length of the CDR3 is 11 residues. Between the trimmed V and J ends, which lost 2 bases and 11 bases, there was a span of 12 bases. The CDR3 DNA reads TGTGCCTGGAGTACTCAAATAGAGCAGTACTTC. It encodes CAWSTQIEQYF.

The V gene is TRBV5-1, the J gene TRBJ1-5; D is possibly TRBD1 (6 bases). Germline loops: CDR1 SGHRS, CDR2 YFSETQ. This CDR3 contains 14 residues. Trimming took off 5 bases at V and 3 bases at J, with 12 bases between the two ends. CDR3 sequence reads: CASSSGQPNQPQHF. CDR3 DNA: TGCGCCAGCAGTTCTGGACAGCCCAATCAGCCCCAGCATTTT.

V and J are TRBV18 and TRBJ2-7, with 10 nucleotides matching TRBD2. Per the germline V gene, CDR1 is KGHSH and CDR2 is LQKENI. CDR3 length equals 15 residues. V trimming: 3 bases; J trimming: 3 bases; junction bases outside the gene matches: 5. The CDR3 here is CASSPSGLARYEQYF. The CDR3 nucleotides read TGTGCCAGCTCACCGTCGGGACTAGCGCGCTACGAGCAGTACTTC.

The chain employs TRBV5-1 and TRBJ2-3; D may be TRBD2 (6 bases). Trimming cost V 7 bases and J 6 bases, with 21 bases left between them. Germline lookup yields CDR1 SGHRS and CDR2 YFSETQ. The CDR3 totals 15 residues. DNA of the CDR3: TGCGCCAGCGTCAGGGACTCCCCGGCGGCGGATACGCAGTATTTT. Its protein product is CASVRDSPAADTQYF.

The V gene is TRBV4-3, the J gene TRBJ2-2; D not certain. Germline V gene data show CDR1 as LGHNA and CDR2 as YSLEER. This CDR3 has 16 residues. V lost 0 bases, J lost 4 bases, and 12 bases lay in between. CDR3 in amino acids: CASSQDWAEGTGELFF. The CDR3 nucleotides read TGCGCCAGCAGCCAAGATTGGGCTGAAGGCACCGGGGAGCTGTTTTTT.

The chain carries TRBV7-2 and TRBJ1-6; a possible D gene is TRBD1 (6 bases). V lost 3 bases to trimming and J lost 0 bases, with 15 bases between them. Germline loops: CDR1 SGHTA, CDR2 FQGNSA. CDR3 length: 18 amino acids. The CDR3 sequence is CASSLRTAWSSYNSPLHF. CDR3 nucleotides: TGTGCCAGCAGCTTGAGGACAGCCTGGAGCTCCTATAATTCACCCCTCCACTTT.

The chain carries TRBV18 and TRBJ2-7, with TRBD1 matching 7 bases. V lost 1 base and J lost 0; bases outside the gene matches: 3. The CDR3 is made up of 15 amino acids. Per the germline V gene, CDR1 is KGHSH and CDR2 is LQKENI. CDR3 nucleotide sequence: TGTGCCAGCTCACCACGGGCAGGGGGCTCCTACGAGCAGTACTTC. Protein sequence: CASSPRAGGSYEQYF.

The chain links TRBV4-1 to TRBJ2-7; the match to TRBD2 covers 13 bases. After removal of 0 bases from V and 4 bases from J, the junction contained 6 bases not matched to a gene. This CDR3 contains 17 residues. The V gene's germline CDR1 is MGHRA and CDR2 YSYEKL. The CDR3 sequence: CASSQERGLAGRYEQYF. The CDR3 DNA is TGCGCCAGCAGCCAAGAGCGGGGACTAGCGGGGAGGTACGAGCAGTACTTC.

The rearrangement uses TRBV30 and TRBJ2-3; the D gene is possibly TRBD2 (6 bases). The CDR3 extends over 15 amino acids. The V end lost 6 bases, the J end lost 0 bases, and 16 bases lay between the germline ends. In germline, CDR1 is GTSNPN, CDR2 SVGIG (reference sequence). This chain's CDR3 is CACTPVGGSTDTQYF. In DNA, the CDR3 is TGTGCCTGCACCCCAGTGGGGGGAAGCACAGATACGCAGTATTTT. The whole variable domain, remainder taken from reference TRBV30 and TRBJ2-3, is SQTIHQWPATLVQPVGSPLSLECTVEGTSNPNLYWYRQAAGRGLQLLFYSVGIGQISSEVPQNLSASRPQDRQFILSSKKLLLSDSGFYLCACTPVGGSTDTQYFGPGTRLTVL.

The chain combines TRBV6-5 with TRBJ2-2, with TRBD1 as a possible D gene (6 bases). The CDR3 covers 15 residues. From germline, CDR1 is MNHEY and CDR2 SVGAGI. The V and J ends lost 1 base and 7 bases respectively, with 13 bases between them. The CDR3 sequence is CASSYWGPEGGELFF. The CDR3 region has the DNA TGTGCCAGCAGTTACTGGGGGCCCGAAGGCGGGGAGCTGTTTTTT.

This chain connects TRBV7-8 to TRBJ2-2; the D gene is possibly TRBD1 (6 bases). This CDR3 is built from 17 residues. Trimming stripped 7 bases from V and 4 bases from J, with 22 bases between. Germline CDR1 reads SGHVS; CDR2 reads FQNEAQ. CDR3: CASNLLDDRSFTGELFF. As DNA, the CDR3 is TGTGCCAGCAACCTTTTAGACGACAGGTCCTTCACCGGGGAGCTGTTTTTT.

J is TRBJ2-2 and V is TRBV6-6; 8 positions agree with TRBD2. CDR1 and CDR2 from the germline V gene are MNHNY and SVGAGI (reference sequence). V was pared by 8 bases and J by 5 bases, with 13 bases of the junction left unmatched. This CDR3 comprises 16 residues. The CDR3 nucleotides read TGTGCCAGCGGCCAAGGGAGCGGGAGATTTACCGGGGAGCTGTTTTTT. It yields the protein CASGQGSGRFTGELFF.

The chain combines TRBV2 with TRBJ1-2; 7 nucleotides line up with TRBD1. This CDR3 is built from 15 residues. Germline trimming cut 1 base from V and 0 bases from J; bases unmatched to any gene: 2. CDR1 is SNHLY, CDR2 FYNNEI, per germline. Here the CDR3 reads CASSEGQGANYGYTF. CDR3 sequence (DNA): TGTGCCAGCAGTGAAGGACAGGGTGCTAACTATGGCTACACCTTC.

J is TRBJ2-3 and V is TRBV5-1; no definite D call. The CDR3 has 13 residues. V lost 0 bases and J lost 6, with 8 bases in between. Germline V CDR1 and CDR2: SGHRS, YFSETQ. In nucleotides, the CDR3 is TGCGCCAGCAGCTTGGCCAACGGGGATACGCAGTATTTT. Translation: CASSLANGDTQYF.

The gene calls are TRBV5-1 and TRBJ2-5, with 15 bases lining up with TRBD2. The last part of the DNA fits TRBJ2-7 better; the J call may be wrong. CDR3 length: 16 amino acids. The V gene's germline CDR1 is SGHRS and CDR2 YFSETQ. The CDR3 DNA follows: TGCGCCAGCAGCACCGGGACTAGCGGGAGGAACAACGAGCAGTACTTC. Protein sequence: CASSTGTSGRNNEQYF.

The V and J genes are TRBV5-1 and TRBJ1-4; 10 bases are a match to TRBD1. Per the germline V gene, CDR1 is SGHRS and CDR2 is YFSETQ. CDR3 length equals 15 residues. Trimming took 2 bases from V and 8 from J; bases not matched to a gene: 6. The CDR3 DNA reads as TGCGCCAGCAGCTTACCCGGGACAGGGGCGGAAAAACTGTTTTTT. This codes for CASSLPGTGAEKLFF.

The chain combines TRBV11-2 with TRBJ2-7; tentative D call: TRBD1 (6 bases). The V end lost 6 bases, the J end lost 1 base, and 10 bases lay between the germline ends. The CDR3 runs to 13 residues. Per germline, CDR1 SGHAT and CDR2 FQNNGV. Here the CDR3 reads CASSFGQSYEQYF. The CDR3 DNA sequence: TGTGCCAGCAGTTTCGGACAGTCCTACGAGCAGTACTTC.

The gene calls are TRBV5-1 and TRBJ2-7; 8 bases fit TRBD1. Germline V gene sequence: CDR1 SGHRS, CDR2 YFSETQ. The CDR3 is 15 amino acids. V shed 2 bases, J shed 4 bases, and the junction held 8 bases outside the gene matches. CDR3 bases: TGCGCCAGCAGCTTACAGACAGGGGCTACGTACGAGCAGTACTTC. Translation: CASSLQTGATYEQYF. Full variable domain (missing parts from reference TRBV5-1 and TRBJ2-7): KAGVTQTPRYLIKTRGQQVTLSCSPISGHRSVSWYQQTPGQGLQFLFEYFSETQRNKGNFPGRFSGRQFSNSRSEMNVSTLELGDSALYLCASSLQTGATYEQYFGPGTRLTVT.

The V gene is TRBV28, the J gene TRBJ2-3, with 7 bases matching TRBD1. Trimming took 5 bases from V and 2 from J; bases not matched to a gene: 10. Per germline, CDR1 MDHEN and CDR2 SYDVKM. This CDR3 has 16 amino acids. The DNA of the CDR3 is TGTGCCAGCAGTCATAAAGCCGGGACAGCCACAGATACGCAGTATTTT. Its protein is CASSHKAGTATDTQYF.

The CDR3 nucleotides are TGCAGCGTTGAAGATCGAGAGGGCGGGGACACTGAAGCTTTCTTT. Protein: CSVEDREGGDTEAFF. V and J are TRBV29-1 and TRBJ1-1; D gene unclear. This CDR3 comprises 15 residues. Trimming pared 0 bases from V and 3 bases from J, leaving 14 bases between. Germline V gives CDR1 SQVTM, CDR2 ANQGSEA.

Note on this clone: The junction does not match germline at one end; this may be a read error. This specimen includes other DNA sequences encoding the same CDR3. The chain has TRBV5-1 and TRBJ2-3, with D possibly matching TRBD1 (7 bases). Germline lookup yields CDR1 SGHRS and CDR2 YFSETQ. This CDR3 spans 16 amino acids. The CDR3 nucleotides are TGCGCCAGCAGCTGGACGGAGGGGGCCAGCACAGATACGCAGTATTTC. The encoded protein is CASSWTEGASTDTQYF.